This entry concerns a single T cell receptor beta chain. The data derive from a study of radiotherapy plus CTLA-4 blockade in lung cancer. The V and J ends lost 0 bases and 0 bases respectively, with 27 bases between them. The CDR3 covers 22 residues. Per the germline V gene, CDR1 is SGHRS and CDR2 is YFSETQ. Clones were read by immunoSEQ multiplex PCR, and TCRdb kept only the in-frame ones, dropping some. Among tens of thousands of clones listed, roughly 79% were seen once. The sequenced sample was peripheral blood, obtained from a patient treated with radiotherapy plus ipilimumab. This TCR came from a human donor with non-small cell lung cancer that progressed on radiotherapy plus ipilimumab. The genes are TRBV5-1 and TRBJ2-2; possible D gene TRBD1, 6 bases. The DNA for the CDR3 is TGCGCCAGCAGCTTGGGGGACATGGTGGCTTGGGCTGCTTTGGCGAACACCGGGGAGCTGTTTTTT. Translation gives CASSLGDMVAWAALANTGELFF.